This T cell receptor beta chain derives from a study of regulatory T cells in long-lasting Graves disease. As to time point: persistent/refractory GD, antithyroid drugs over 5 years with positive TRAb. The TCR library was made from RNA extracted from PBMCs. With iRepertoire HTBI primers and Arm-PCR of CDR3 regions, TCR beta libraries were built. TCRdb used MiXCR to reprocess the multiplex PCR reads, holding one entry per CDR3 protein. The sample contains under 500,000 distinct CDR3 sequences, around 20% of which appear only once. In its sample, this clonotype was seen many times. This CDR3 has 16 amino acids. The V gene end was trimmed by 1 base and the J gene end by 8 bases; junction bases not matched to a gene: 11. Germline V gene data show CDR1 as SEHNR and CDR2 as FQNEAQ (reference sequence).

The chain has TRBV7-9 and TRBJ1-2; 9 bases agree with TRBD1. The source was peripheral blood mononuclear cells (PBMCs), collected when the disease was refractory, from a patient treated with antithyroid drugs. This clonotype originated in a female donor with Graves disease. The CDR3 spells CASSLGKPGQGMGYTF. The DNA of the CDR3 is TGTGCCAGCAGCTTAGGGAAGCCGGGACAGGGAATGGGCTACACCTTC. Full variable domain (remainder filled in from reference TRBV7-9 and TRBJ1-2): DTGVSQNPRHKITKRGQNVTFRCDPISEHNRLYWYRQTLGQGPEFLTYFQNEAQLEKSRLLSDRFSAERPKGSFSTLEIQRTEQGDSAMYLCASSLGKPGQGMGYTFGSGTRLTVV.